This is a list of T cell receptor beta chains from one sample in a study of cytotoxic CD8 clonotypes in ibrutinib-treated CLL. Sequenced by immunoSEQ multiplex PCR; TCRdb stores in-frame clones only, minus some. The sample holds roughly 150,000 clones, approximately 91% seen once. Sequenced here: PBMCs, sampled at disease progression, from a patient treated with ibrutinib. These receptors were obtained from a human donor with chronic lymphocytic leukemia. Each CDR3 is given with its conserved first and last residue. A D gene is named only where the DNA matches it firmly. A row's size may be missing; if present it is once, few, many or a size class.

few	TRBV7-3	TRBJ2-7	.	CASSLNPRDSQYF	TGTGCCAGCAGCTTAAACCCACGGGACTCCCAGTACTTC
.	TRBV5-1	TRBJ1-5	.	CASSFGQGGQPQHF	TGCGCCAGCAGCTTTGGGCAAGGCGGGCAGCCCCAGCATTTT
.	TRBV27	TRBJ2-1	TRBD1	CASSSIDRGHEQFF	TGTGCCAGCAGTTCCATAGACAGGGGCCATGAGCAGTTCTTC
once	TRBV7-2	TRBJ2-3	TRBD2	CASSQKGGPADTQYF	TGTGCCAGCAGCCAGAAGGGAGGGCCAGCAGATACGCAGTATTTT
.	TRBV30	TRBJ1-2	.	CAWSPQGRNYGYTF	TGTGCCTGGAGTCCTCAGGGTCGAAACTATGGCTACACCTTC
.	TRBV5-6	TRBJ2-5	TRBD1	CASSWGQGGIRYQETQYF	TGTGCCAGCAGCTGGGGACAGGGAGGGATTCGGTACCAAGAGACCCAGTACTTC
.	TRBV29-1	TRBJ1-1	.	CSAPAALNTEAFF	TGCAGCGCCCCGGCAGCCTTGAACACTGAAGCTTTCTTT
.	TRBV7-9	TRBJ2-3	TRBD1	CASGDRGPDTQYF	TGTGCCAGCGGAGACAGGGGACCAGATACGCAGTATTTT
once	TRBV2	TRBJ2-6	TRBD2	CASRGTSGSTGANVLTF	TGTGCCAGCAGGGGGACTAGCGGGAGTACTGGGGCCAACGTCCTGACTTTC
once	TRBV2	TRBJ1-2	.	CASLRLGLYPYTF	TGTGCCAGCCTTCGGTTGGGGTTATATCCTTACACCTTC
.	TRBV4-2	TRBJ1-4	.	CASSQDRNEKLFF	TGTGCCAGCAGCCAAGACAGGAATGAAAAACTGTTTTTT
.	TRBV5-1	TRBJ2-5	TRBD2	CASSSPIAGAQETQYF	TGCGCCAGCAGTTCCCCCATAGCGGGAGCACAAGAGACCCAGTACTTC
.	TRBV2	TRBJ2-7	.	CASSAGTESYEQYF	TGTGCCAGCAGTGCCGGGACGGAGTCCTACGAGCAGTACTTC
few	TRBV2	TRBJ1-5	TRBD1	CASDRESNQPQHF	TGTGCCAGCGACAGGGAGAGCAATCAGCCCCAGCATTTT
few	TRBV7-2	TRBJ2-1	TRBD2	CASRPGLAENNEQFF	TGTGCCAGCAGACCCGGACTAGCGGAAAACAATGAGCAGTTCTTC
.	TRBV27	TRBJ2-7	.	CASSLSGLDEQYF	TGTGCCAGCAGTTTATCGGGACTGGACGAGCAGTACTTC
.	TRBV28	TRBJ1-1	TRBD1	CASSFIPGQGSSEAFF	TGTGCCAGCAGTTTTATCCCAGGACAGGGGTCTTCTGAAGCTTTCTTT
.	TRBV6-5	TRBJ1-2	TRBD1	CASSYGGNDRESGYTF	TGTGCCAGCAGTTACGGGGGGAACGACAGGGAATCTGGCTACACCTTC
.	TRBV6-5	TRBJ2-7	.	CASSSTTYEQYF	TGTGCCAGCAGTTCGACGACCTACGAGCAGTACTTC
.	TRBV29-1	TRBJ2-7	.	CSAGQALSWEQYF	TGCAGCGCTGGGCAGGCCTTATCATGGGAGCAGTACTTC
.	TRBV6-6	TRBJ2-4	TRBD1	CASRGLGQGVSDIQYF	TGTGCCAGCAGGGGGCTAGGACAGGGGGTTTCTGACATTCAGTACTTC
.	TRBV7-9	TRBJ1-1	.	CASSFLQVNTEAFF	TGTGCCAGCAGCTTTCTTCAGGTGAACACTGAAGCTTTCTTT
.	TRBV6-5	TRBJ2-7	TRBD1	CASSRSDRGYEQYF	TGTGCCAGCAGTCGCTCCGACAGGGGCTACGAGCAGTACTTC
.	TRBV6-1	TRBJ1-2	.	CASSSATTGGYTF	TGTGCCAGCAGTAGTGCCACCACAGGAGGCTACACCTTC
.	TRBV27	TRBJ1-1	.	CASSLGAGTVNTEAFF	TGTGCCAGCAGTTTAGGGGCCGGGACGGTGAACACTGAAGCTTTCTTT
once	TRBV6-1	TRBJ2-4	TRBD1	CASGPRQGNIQYF	TGTGCCAGCGGGCCTAGACAGGGCAACATTCAGTACTTC
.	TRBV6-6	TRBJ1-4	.	CAPVGRGDEKLFF	TGTGCCCCGGTAGGGAGGGGGGATGAAAAACTGTTTTTT
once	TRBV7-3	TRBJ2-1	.	CASSLARGIQFF	TGTGCCAGCAGCTTAGCAAGGGGGATCCAGTTCTTC
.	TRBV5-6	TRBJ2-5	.	CASSPDRGRGVGETQYF	TGTGCCAGCAGCCCCGATAGGGGGAGGGGAGTCGGTGAGACCCAGTACTTC